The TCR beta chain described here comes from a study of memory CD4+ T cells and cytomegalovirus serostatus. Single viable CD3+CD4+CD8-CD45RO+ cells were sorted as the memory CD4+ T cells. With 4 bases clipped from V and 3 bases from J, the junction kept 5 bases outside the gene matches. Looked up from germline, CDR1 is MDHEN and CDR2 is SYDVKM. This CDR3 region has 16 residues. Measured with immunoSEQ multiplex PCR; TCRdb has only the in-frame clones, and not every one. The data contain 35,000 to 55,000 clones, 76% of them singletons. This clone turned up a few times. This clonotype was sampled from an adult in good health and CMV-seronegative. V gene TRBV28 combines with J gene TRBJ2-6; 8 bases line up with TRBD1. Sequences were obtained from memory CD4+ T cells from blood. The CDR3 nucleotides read TGTGCCAGCAGTTGGACAGGGTTTAGTGGGGCCAACGTCCTGACTTTC. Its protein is CASSWTGFSGANVLTF.